Below, 20 T cell receptor beta chains from the same sample are listed, as sequenced in a study of PD-L1 blockade in urothelial cancer. TCRdb keeps only in-frame clones here, not all; method: immunoSEQ multiplex PCR. The table records about 88,000 clones, roughly nine tenths of them present only once. The source material was PBMCs, sampled around atezolizumab (anti-PD-L1) treatment. The origin of the receptors is a man between 60 and 75 years old with urothelial cancer.

The rearrangement joins TRBV6-5 to TRBJ2-7; TRBD1 matches at 7 bases. The V and J ends lost 0 bases and 6 bases, in that order; junction bases with no gene match: 5. This CDR3 is 14 amino acids long. Germline CDR1 is MNHEY and CDR2 is SVGAGI. Written as DNA, the CDR3 is TGTGCCAGCAGTTACTCTCGACAGGGCGCCGAGCAGTACTTC. Translated, it gives CASSYSRQGAEQYF.

This clone was counted only a few times. This chain links TRBV7-8 with TRBJ1-2, with D possibly matching TRBD1 (6 bases). The CDR3 covers 15 residues. Germline assignment: CDR1 SGHVS and CDR2 FQNEAQ. V lost 5 bases to trimming and J lost 4 bases, with 17 bases between them. CDR3 bases: TGTGCCAGCAGCCCGGTATTACAGGGAATCTATGGCTACACCTTC. It yields the protein CASSPVLQGIYGYTF.

The chain uses TRBV20-1 and TRBJ1-1, with D uncertain. CDR3 length equals 8 residues. Trimming removed 6 bases from V and 11 bases from J, with 7 bases in between. CDR1 and CDR2 from the germline V gene are DFQATT and SNEGSKA (reference sequence). The CDR3 protein is CSAVGAFF. The CDR3 DNA sequence: TGCAGTGCCGTCGGGGCTTTCTTT.

The chain joins TRBV5-4 to TRBJ2-7; TRBD2 agrees at 10 bases. The CDR3 is made up of 14 amino acids. Trimming cost V 3 bases and J 1 base; bases outside gene matches: 1. Germline CDR1 reads SGHNT; CDR2 reads YYREEE (reference sequence). The CDR3 DNA follows: TGTGCCAGCAGCTCAGCGGGGGGGTCCTACGAGCAGTACTTC. Its protein is CASSSAGGSYEQYF.

The CDR3 reads CASSPLAGAVSGEQYF. The CDR3 coding sequence is TGTGCCAGCAGCCCCTTAGCGGGAGCCGTCTCGGGCGAGCAGTACTTC. The chain carries TRBV7-9 and TRBJ2-7; TRBD2 agrees at 9 bases. V lost 5 bases, J lost 6 bases, and 14 bases stayed unmatched. The CDR3 is 16 residues long. Germline assignment: CDR1 SEHNR and CDR2 FQNEAQ (reference sequence).

This rearrangement joins TRBV7-2 to TRBJ2-3; 10 bases line up with TRBD1. V shed 5 bases, J shed 4 bases, and the junction held 12 bases outside the gene matches. The CDR3 extends over 17 amino acids. Germline loops: CDR1 SGHTA, CDR2 FQGNSA. CDR3: CASSHRLGTGEADTQYF. The CDR3 nucleotides read TGTGCCAGCAGCCACCGTTTAGGGACAGGGGAGGCAGATACGCAGTATTTT.

The rearrangement uses TRBV30 and TRBJ1-1, with D uncertain. Germline V gives CDR1 GTSNPN, CDR2 SVGIG (reference sequence). Deletions cut 4 bases from V and 8 bases from J, with 20 bases between. The CDR3 is 14 amino acids. The CDR3 DNA reads TGTGCCTGGACAAATGGGCCCAGGCGCAGGGAAGCTTTCTTT. Its translation is CAWTNGPRRREAFF.

The chain joins TRBV4-2 to TRBJ1-1; 11 bases are a match to TRBD1. Germline assignment: CDR1 LGHNA and CDR2 YNFKEQ. V was clipped by 3 bases and J by 6 bases; unmatched bases: 9. The CDR3 contains 16 residues. Here the CDR3 reads CASSQEGQGVMAEAFF. CDR3 coding DNA: TGTGCCAGCAGCCAGGAGGGACAGGGGGTTATGGCTGAAGCTTTCTTT.

The chain carries TRBV19 and TRBJ1-2; 8 nucleotides line up with TRBD1. Looked up from germline, CDR1 is LNHDA and CDR2 is SQIVND (reference sequence). Trimming removed 3 bases from V and 3 bases from J; junction bases left unmatched: 3. This CDR3 has 14 residues. The CDR3 spells CASSMDRADYGYTF. For the CDR3, the DNA is TGTGCCAGTAGTATGGACAGGGCGGACTATGGCTACACCTTC.

The chain combines TRBV5-6 with TRBJ2-1, with 7 bases that match TRBD2. This CDR3 has 13 amino acids. Trimming at V came to 5 bases and at J to 9 bases, leaving 8 bases not matched to a gene. Germline CDR1 reads SGHDT; CDR2 reads YYEEEE. CDR3 nucleotides: TGTGCCAGCAGTTCCGCGGGAGATGCTGAGCAGTTCTTC. Translating gives CASSSAGDAEQFF. Supplemented by reference TRBV5-6 and TRBJ2-1, the full variable domain reads DAGVTQSPTHLIKTRGQQVTLRCSPKSGHDTVSWYQQALGQGPQFIFQYYEEEERQRGNFPDRFSGHQFPNYSSELNVNALLLGDSALYLCASSSAGDAEQFFGPGTRLTVL.

The chain has TRBV15 and TRBJ1-5; D not certain. Between the trimmed V and J ends, which lost 2 bases and 5 bases, there was a span of 10 bases. This CDR3 is 14 amino acids long. Germline V lookup: CDR1 LNHNV, CDR2 YYDKDF (reference sequence). CDR3 protein: CATSRQFLHQPQHF. For the CDR3, the DNA is TGTGCCACCAGCAGACAGTTTCTTCATCAGCCCCAGCATTTT.

The chain is built from TRBV11-3 and TRBJ2-7; D call uncertain. Per germline, CDR1 SGHNT and CDR2 YENEEA. Trimming shortened V by 2 bases and J by 2 bases, and 7 bases separated the two germline ends. The CDR3 has 13 residues. CDR3 nucleotides: TGTGCCAGCAGCTTAAGTCCAGCCTACGAGCAGTACTTC. It translates to CASSLSPAYEQYF. The whole variable domain, remainder taken from reference TRBV11-3 and TRBJ2-7, is EAGVVQSPRYKIIEKKQPVAFWCNPISGHNTLYWYLQNLGQGPELLIRYENEEAVDDSQLPKDRFSAERLKGVDSTLKIQPAELGDSAVYLCASSLSPAYEQYFGPGTRLTVT.

V is TRBV7-9 and J is TRBJ2-5, with a weak D call TRBD2 (6 bases). This CDR3 has 14 residues. Germline V gene sequence: CDR1 SEHNR, CDR2 FQNEAQ (reference sequence). V was clipped by 3 bases and J by 5 bases, with 13 bases between them. The CDR3 protein is CASSLTSNDETQYF. The CDR3 DNA follows: TGTGCCAGCAGCTTGACTAGTAATGATGAGACCCAGTACTTC.

This rearrangement joins TRBV5-1 to TRBJ2-1; 8 positions match TRBD2. The CDR3 spans 17 residues. Germline V gives CDR1 SGHRS, CDR2 YFSETQ. Germline trimming cut 0 bases from V and 2 bases from J; bases unmatched to any gene: 7. The CDR3 nucleotides are TGCGCCAGCAGCTTGGGACAGGCTAGCGGGCCCTACAATGAGCAGTTCTTC. Translation: CASSLGQASGPYNEQFF. The entire variable domain, with the rest obtained from reference TRBV5-1 and TRBJ2-1, is as follows: KAGVTQTPRYLIKTRGQQVTLSCSPISGHRSVSWYQQTPGQGLQFLFEYFSETQRNKGNFPGRFSGRQFSNSRSEMNVSTLELGDSALYLCASSLGQASGPYNEQFFGPGTRLTVL.

The chain is built from TRBV7-9 and TRBJ1-1, with 9 nucleotides matching TRBD1. CDR3 length: 16 amino acids. The V gene's germline CDR1 is SEHNR and CDR2 FQNEAQ (reference sequence). V dropped 5 bases and J dropped 1; count of bases not matched to a gene: 8. The CDR3 region has the DNA TGTGCCAGCAGCCCCGACAGGGGGAGGTCGAACACTGAAGCTTTCTTT. Its protein product is CASSPDRGRSNTEAFF.

This clone is a singleton in its sample. The rearrangement uses TRBV30 and TRBJ2-5; 10 bases agree with TRBD2. Looked up from germline, CDR1 is GTSNPN and CDR2 is SVGIG (reference sequence). The CDR3 is made up of 15 amino acids. The ends lost 4 bases at V and 5 bases at J; junction bases unmatched: 10. The CDR3 reads CAWTRAGGPGETQYF. CDR3 sequence (DNA): TGTGCCTGGACTAGAGCGGGGGGGCCGGGGGAGACCCAGTACTTC. The full variable domain, completed using reference TRBV30 and TRBJ2-5, is SQTIHQWPATLVQPVGSPLSLECTVEGTSNPNLYWYRQAAGRGLQLLFYSVGIGQISSEVPQNLSASRPQDRQFILSSKKLLLSDSGFYLCAWTRAGGPGETQYFGPGTRLLVL.

The V and J genes are TRBV11-2 and TRBJ2-2, with 9 bases aligning to TRBD1. Germline trimming cut 0 bases from V and 7 bases from J; bases unmatched to any gene: 9. The germline gives CDR1 SGHAT, CDR2 FQNNGV. This CDR3 is built from 17 residues. The CDR3 DNA reads as TGTGCCAGCAGCTTAGATCTGGGAGGGACAGGGCTCGGGGAGCTGTTTTTT. The encoded protein is CASSLDLGGTGLGELFF. The variable domain in full, with the rest retrieved from reference TRBV11-2 and TRBJ2-2, is EAGVAQSPRYKIIEKRQSVAFWCNPISGHATLYWYQQILGQGPKLLIQFQNNGVVDDSQLPKDRFSAERLKGVDSTLKIQPAKLEDSAVYLCASSLDLGGTGLGELFFGEGSRLTVL.

CDR3 bases: TGTGCCAGTCTCCGGGGAGTAGGTGAAAAACTGTTTTTT. Translated: CASLRGVGEKLFF. The gene calls are TRBV19 and TRBJ1-4; no clear D. The V and J ends lost 8 bases and 7 bases respectively, with 14 bases between them. The germline V gene encodes CDR1 LNHDA and CDR2 SQIVND (reference sequence). The CDR3 consists of 13 residues.

This rearrangement joins TRBV9 to TRBJ2-2, with D possibly being TRBD2 (5 bases). Trimming left V 0 bases short and J 1 base short, with 13 bases between. Looked up from germline, CDR1 is SGDLS and CDR2 is YYNGEE. The CDR3 is 17 amino acids. CDR3: CASSVVGGEVNTGELFF. CDR3 DNA: TGTGCCAGCAGCGTAGTCGGAGGCGAAGTGAACACCGGGGAGCTGTTTTTT.

The gene calls are TRBV7-9 and TRBJ2-2, with D possibly matching TRBD2 (6 bases). This CDR3 spans 15 amino acids. V was pared by 3 bases and J by 4 bases, with 12 bases between. In germline, CDR1 is SEHNR, CDR2 FQNEAQ (reference sequence). This CDR3 reads CASSFGGVITGELFF. CDR3 DNA: TGTGCCAGCAGCTTCGGGGGAGTAATCACCGGGGAGCTGTTTTTT.